This is a list of T cell receptor beta chains from one sample in a study of shared clonotypes between healthy human individuals. The repertoire was sequenced with immunoSEQ multiplex PCR; TCRdb's copy has only in-frame clones and lacks some. The sample shows around 1.6 million clones, approximately 98% of them seen only once. Sequenced sample: naive CD4+ T cells sorted from blood. These TCRs come from a man aged 25-40 years in good health. CDR3s include the opening cysteine and the closing phenylalanine or tryptophan. A D gene is named only where the DNA matches it firmly. Only some rows state a clone size, as once, few, many or a class for expanded clones.

d_call: .
cdr3_length: 16
v_call: TRBV6-5
j_call: TRBJ2-2
clone_size: .
cdr3_aa: CASSYGRGTNTGELFF
cdr3_nt: TGTGCCAGCAGTTACGGCAGGGGGACTAACACCGGGGAGCTGTTTTTT

d_call: .
cdr3_length: 12
v_call: TRBV19
j_call: TRBJ2-3
clone_size: .
cdr3_aa: CASSPLVGTQYF
cdr3_nt: TGTGCCAGTAGTCCGCTAGTGGGCACGCAGTATTTT

d_call: TRBD2
cdr3_length: 15
v_call: TRBV9
j_call: TRBJ2-1
clone_size: .
cdr3_aa: CASSISGSTPNEQFF
cdr3_nt: TGTGCCAGCAGCATTAGCGGGAGCACTCCGAATGAGCAGTTCTTC

d_call: .
cdr3_length: 13
v_call: TRBV28
j_call: TRBJ1-5
clone_size: .
cdr3_aa: CASSLTSNQPQHF
cdr3_nt: TGTGCCAGCAGTTTGACTAGCAATCAGCCCCAGCATTTT

d_call: .
cdr3_length: 16
v_call: TRBV5-1
j_call: TRBJ2-1
clone_size: .
cdr3_aa: CASMQTGQPPYNEQFF
cdr3_nt: TGCGCCAGCATGCAAACAGGCCAACCTCCCTACAATGAGCAGTTCTTC

d_call: TRBD2
cdr3_length: 16
v_call: TRBV18
j_call: TRBJ2-5
clone_size: .
cdr3_aa: CASSPLPSGYQETQYF
cdr3_nt: TGTGCCAGCTCACCACTGCCTAGCGGGTACCAAGAGACCCAGTACTTC

d_call: .
cdr3_length: 14
v_call: TRBV5-4
j_call: TRBJ2-5
clone_size: .
cdr3_aa: CASSKVDIQETQYF
cdr3_nt: TGTGCCAGCAGCAAGGTCGACATCCAAGAGACCCAGTACTTC

d_call: .
cdr3_length: 15
v_call: TRBV28
j_call: TRBJ2-7
clone_size: .
cdr3_aa: CASSLLLTSSYEQYF
cdr3_nt: TGTGCCAGCAGTTTATTACTGACTAGCTCCTACGAGCAGTACTTC

d_call: TRBD2
cdr3_length: 13
v_call: TRBV29-1
j_call: TRBJ2-2
clone_size: .
cdr3_aa: CSVGGRGTGELFF
cdr3_nt: TGCAGCGTTGGCGGGAGAGGGACCGGGGAGCTGTTTTTT

d_call: .
cdr3_length: 16
v_call: TRBV5-4
j_call: TRBJ2-2
clone_size: .
cdr3_aa: CASSLEGQSYAGELFF
cdr3_nt: TGTGCCAGCAGCTTGGAAGGACAGAGTTACGCCGGGGAGCTGTTTTTT

d_call: .
cdr3_length: 14
v_call: TRBV27
j_call: TRBJ2-1
clone_size: .
cdr3_aa: CASSWGGGTNEQFF
cdr3_nt: TGTGCCAGCAGTTGGGGAGGCGGGACCAATGAGCAGTTCTTC

d_call: .
cdr3_length: 15
v_call: TRBV5-1
j_call: TRBJ2-2
clone_size: .
cdr3_aa: CASSARDPLTGELFF
cdr3_nt: TGCGCCAGCAGCGCCCGGGACCCTCTCACCGGGGAGCTGTTTTTT

d_call: .
cdr3_length: 12
v_call: TRBV28
j_call: TRBJ2-7
clone_size: once
cdr3_aa: CASTAPPYEQYF
cdr3_nt: TGTGCCAGCACAGCCCCCCCCTACGAGCAGTACTTC

d_call: TRBD1
cdr3_length: 13
v_call: TRBV28
j_call: TRBJ2-1
clone_size: .
cdr3_aa: CASREQGGNEQFF
cdr3_nt: TGTGCCAGCAGGGAACAGGGGGGCAATGAGCAGTTCTTC

d_call: TRBD1
cdr3_length: 14
v_call: TRBV5-1
j_call: TRBJ2-1
clone_size: .
cdr3_aa: CASSPRDSYNEQFF
cdr3_nt: TGCGCCAGCAGCCCGAGGGACAGCTACAATGAGCAGTTCTTC

d_call: .
cdr3_length: 14
v_call: TRBV6-1
j_call: TRBJ2-6
clone_size: .
cdr3_aa: CASSSISGANVLTF
cdr3_nt: TGTGCCAGCAGTTCAATCTCTGGGGCCAACGTCCTGACTTTC

d_call: .
cdr3_length: 15
v_call: TRBV5-1
j_call: TRBJ2-5
clone_size: .
cdr3_aa: CASSPSRLLQETQYF
cdr3_nt: TGCGCCAGCAGCCCCAGCCGGCTGCTACAAGAGACCCAGTACTTC

d_call: .
cdr3_length: 13
v_call: TRBV10-3
j_call: TRBJ2-2
clone_size: .
cdr3_aa: CAISPGATGELFF
cdr3_nt: TGTGCCATCTCCCCTGGGGCCACCGGGGAGCTGTTTTTT

d_call: .
cdr3_length: 15
v_call: TRBV19
j_call: TRBJ1-5
clone_size: .
cdr3_aa: CASSIEHLRVQPQHF
cdr3_nt: TGTGCCAGTAGTATAGAACACCTTCGGGTCCAGCCCCAGCATTTT

d_call: .
cdr3_length: 13
v_call: TRBV28
j_call: TRBJ2-3
clone_size: .
cdr3_aa: CASSLAYTDTQYF
cdr3_nt: TGTGCCAGCAGTTTGGCGTACACAGATACGCAGTATTTT

d_call: TRBD1
cdr3_length: 18
v_call: TRBV5-1
j_call: TRBJ2-6
clone_size: .
cdr3_aa: CASSLRWTGSSGANVLTF
cdr3_nt: TGCGCCAGCAGCTTGCGCTGGACAGGGAGCTCTGGGGCCAACGTCCTGACTTTC

d_call: .
cdr3_length: 16
v_call: TRBV5-4
j_call: TRBJ2-3
clone_size: .
cdr3_aa: CASSPDPLAPTDTQYF
cdr3_nt: TGTGCCAGCAGCCCGGACCCCCTAGCCCCCACAGATACGCAGTATTTT

d_call: .
cdr3_length: 15
v_call: TRBV5-6
j_call: TRBJ2-7
clone_size: .
cdr3_aa: CASSLAGWEDYEQYF
cdr3_nt: TGTGCCAGCAGCTTGGCCGGGTGGGAGGACTACGAGCAGTACTTC

d_call: .
cdr3_length: 14
v_call: TRBV5-1
j_call: TRBJ2-7
clone_size: .
cdr3_aa: CASTWGPGSYEQYF
cdr3_nt: TGCGCCAGCACATGGGGACCTGGCTCCTACGAGCAGTACTTC

d_call: TRBD2
cdr3_length: 15
v_call: TRBV6-6
j_call: TRBJ2-3
clone_size: .
cdr3_aa: CASRTSGRIADTQYF
cdr3_nt: TGTGCCAGCAGAACTAGCGGGAGAATCGCAGATACGCAGTATTTT

d_call: TRBD1
cdr3_length: 18
v_call: TRBV9
j_call: TRBJ2-6
clone_size: .
cdr3_aa: CASSPRQGRGSGANVLTF
cdr3_nt: TGTGCCAGCAGCCCGCGACAGGGTAGGGGCTCTGGGGCCAACGTCCTGACTTTC

d_call: .
cdr3_length: 12
v_call: TRBV6-5
j_call: TRBJ2-7
clone_size: .
cdr3_aa: CASSRLATEQYF
cdr3_nt: TGTGCCAGCAGTCGGCTAGCGACCGAGCAGTACTTC

d_call: .
cdr3_length: 13
v_call: TRBV5-6
j_call: TRBJ1-5
clone_size: .
cdr3_aa: CASSPGPARPQHF
cdr3_nt: TGTGCCAGCAGCCCCGGGCCGGCCCGGCCCCAGCATTTT

d_call: .
cdr3_length: 14
v_call: TRBV7-9
j_call: TRBJ1-4
clone_size: once
cdr3_aa: CASSSRSLNEKLFF
cdr3_nt: TGTGCCAGCAGCTCTCGGTCCCTTAATGAAAAACTGTTTTTT

d_call: TRBD2
cdr3_length: 17
v_call: TRBV5-1
j_call: TRBJ2-1
clone_size: .
cdr3_aa: CASSLNSGRVSYNEQFF
cdr3_nt: TGCGCCAGCAGCTTAAATAGCGGGAGGGTCTCCTACAATGAGCAGTTCTTC

d_call: TRBD2
cdr3_length: 14
v_call: TRBV7-9
j_call: TRBJ2-3
clone_size: .
cdr3_aa: CASSPDGTRGAQYF
cdr3_nt: TGTGCCAGCAGCCCCGACGGAACCCGGGGGGCGCAGTATTTT

d_call: .
cdr3_length: 12
v_call: TRBV11-2
j_call: TRBJ2-1
clone_size: .
cdr3_aa: CASSLVYNEQFF
cdr3_nt: TGTGCCAGCAGCTTAGTTTACAATGAGCAGTTCTTC

d_call: TRBD2
cdr3_length: 15
v_call: TRBV11-2
j_call: TRBJ2-2
clone_size: .
cdr3_aa: CASSPSLGGTGELFF
cdr3_nt: TGTGCCAGCAGCCCTAGCTTGGGAGGGACCGGGGAGCTGTTTTTT

d_call: .
cdr3_length: 16
v_call: TRBV29-1
j_call: TRBJ2-7
clone_size: .
cdr3_aa: CSVVKGAQRKGYEQYF
cdr3_nt: TGCAGCGTTGTAAAAGGGGCACAGAGAAAAGGCTACGAGCAGTACTTC

d_call: TRBD1
cdr3_length: 15
v_call: TRBV28
j_call: TRBJ1-2
clone_size: once
cdr3_aa: CASSLFWRQGYGYTF
cdr3_nt: TGTGCCAGCAGTTTATTTTGGCGACAGGGGTATGGCTACACCTTC

d_call: .
cdr3_length: 10
v_call: TRBV29-1
j_call: TRBJ2-5
clone_size: .
cdr3_aa: CSVGGETQYF
cdr3_nt: TGCAGCGTTGGGGGAGAGACCCAGTACTTC

d_call: .
cdr3_length: 15
v_call: TRBV19
j_call: TRBJ2-7
clone_size: .
cdr3_aa: CASSPRGTTSYEQYF
cdr3_nt: TGTGCCAGTAGCCCCCGGGGGACGACCTCCTACGAGCAGTACTTC

d_call: .
cdr3_length: 17
v_call: TRBV5-4
j_call: TRBJ1-3
clone_size: .
cdr3_aa: CASSPDSAGGPGNTIYF
cdr3_nt: TGTGCCAGCAGCCCGGACTCCGCGGGAGGTCCTGGAAACACCATATATTTT

d_call: TRBD1
cdr3_length: 12
v_call: TRBV30
j_call: TRBJ1-1
clone_size: .
cdr3_aa: CAWSPDRGEAFF
cdr3_nt: TGTGCCTGGAGTCCCGACAGGGGTGAAGCTTTCTTT

d_call: .
cdr3_length: 15
v_call: TRBV5-1
j_call: TRBJ2-7
clone_size: .
cdr3_aa: CASRLVVTDSYEQYF
cdr3_nt: TGCGCCAGCAGATTGGTTGTGACGGACTCCTACGAGCAGTACTTC

d_call: .
cdr3_length: 14
v_call: TRBV5-1
j_call: TRBJ2-7
clone_size: .
cdr3_aa: CASSPAGSSYEQYF
cdr3_nt: TGCGCCAGCAGCCCAGCCGGGTCCTCCTACGAGCAGTACTTC

d_call: .
cdr3_length: 14
v_call: TRBV18
j_call: TRBJ2-7
clone_size: .
cdr3_aa: CASSPTGPPVEQYF
cdr3_nt: TGTGCCAGCTCTCCGACAGGACCCCCTGTCGAGCAGTACTTC

d_call: .
cdr3_length: 11
v_call: TRBV28
j_call: TRBJ1-1
clone_size: .
cdr3_aa: CASSLGGVAFF
cdr3_nt: TGTGCCAGCAGTTTAGGGGGAGTTGCTTTCTTT

d_call: .
cdr3_length: 15
v_call: TRBV7-9
j_call: TRBJ2-1
clone_size: once
cdr3_aa: CASSPSRGIYNEQFF
cdr3_nt: TGTGCCAGCAGCCCCTCTCGAGGAATCTACAATGAGCAGTTCTTC

d_call: TRBD1
cdr3_length: 14
v_call: TRBV28
j_call: TRBJ2-1
clone_size: .
cdr3_aa: CASRRTGGYNEQFF
cdr3_nt: TGTGCCAGCAGACGGACAGGGGGTTACAATGAGCAGTTCTTC